These 5 T cell receptor beta chains were all obtained from the same sample, sequenced in a study of CD8+CD57+ T cells in acquired aplastic anemia. Genomic DNA served as template for TCR beta VDJ and CDR3 profiling. TCRdb processed the reads anew with MiXCR; each CDR3 protein has one entry. The sample has about 200,000 distinct CDR3 sequences, roughly 53% seen once. CD8+CD57+ cell expansion, shown by flow cytometry, had occurred in the patients selected for sequencing. The specimen was sorted CD4+, CD8+, or CD8+CD57+ T cells (not recorded which) from PBMCs. The receptors stem from a human donor with aplastic anemia.

The chain is built from TRBV20-1 and TRBJ2-3; D ambiguous. In germline, CDR1 is DFQATT, CDR2 SNEGSKA (reference sequence). Trimming removed 3 bases at V and 2 bases at J, with 9 bases between. The CDR3 runs 13 residues. DNA for the CDR3: TGCAGTGCTAGTCTGGGGAACACAGATACGCAGTATTTT. This sequence encodes CSASLGNTDTQYF.

This clonotype was recorded many times. The rearrangement links TRBV3-1 to TRBJ2-5; the match to TRBD1 covers 11 bases. This CDR3 contains 15 residues. Germline V gene data show CDR1 as LGHDT and CDR2 as YNNKEL (reference sequence). The trim removed 4 bases at V and 5 bases at J, leaving 6 bases unmatched. DNA of the CDR3: TGTGCCAGCAGCCGGACAGGGGGCAATGGGGAGACCCAGTACTTC. This sequence encodes CASSRTGGNGETQYF.

This clonotype was observed once. The genes are TRBV6-1 and TRBJ1-2, with 7 nucleotides matching TRBD1. V gave up 5 bases and J gave up 8 bases; unmatched junction bases: 5. Germline CDR1 MNHNS, CDR2 SASEGT. The CDR3 consists of 12 residues. The CDR3 DNA reads as TGTGCCAGCAGTTATACAGGGGCCGGCTACACCTTC. It encodes CASSYTGAGYTF.

The gene calls are TRBV15 and TRBJ1-6; no definite D call. The CDR3 sequence is 12 residues long. Germline lookup yields CDR1 LNHNV and CDR2 YYDKDF (reference sequence). The V end lost 3 bases, the J end lost 10 bases, and 7 bases lay between the germline ends. CDR3 sequence: CATSREHSPLHF. In DNA, the CDR3 is TGTGCCACCAGCAGGGAACACTCACCCCTCCACTTT.

This clonotype showed up many times. The chain links TRBV2 to TRBJ2-3; 8 bases align to TRBD1. The trim removed 6 bases at V and 6 bases at J, leaving 8 bases unmatched. This CDR3 region has 14 residues. The germline V gene encodes CDR1 SNHLY and CDR2 FYNNEI. CDR3 sequence (DNA): TGTGCCAGCAGCCTGACAGGGGACCCCGATACGCAGTATTTT. Protein: CASSLTGDPDTQYF.